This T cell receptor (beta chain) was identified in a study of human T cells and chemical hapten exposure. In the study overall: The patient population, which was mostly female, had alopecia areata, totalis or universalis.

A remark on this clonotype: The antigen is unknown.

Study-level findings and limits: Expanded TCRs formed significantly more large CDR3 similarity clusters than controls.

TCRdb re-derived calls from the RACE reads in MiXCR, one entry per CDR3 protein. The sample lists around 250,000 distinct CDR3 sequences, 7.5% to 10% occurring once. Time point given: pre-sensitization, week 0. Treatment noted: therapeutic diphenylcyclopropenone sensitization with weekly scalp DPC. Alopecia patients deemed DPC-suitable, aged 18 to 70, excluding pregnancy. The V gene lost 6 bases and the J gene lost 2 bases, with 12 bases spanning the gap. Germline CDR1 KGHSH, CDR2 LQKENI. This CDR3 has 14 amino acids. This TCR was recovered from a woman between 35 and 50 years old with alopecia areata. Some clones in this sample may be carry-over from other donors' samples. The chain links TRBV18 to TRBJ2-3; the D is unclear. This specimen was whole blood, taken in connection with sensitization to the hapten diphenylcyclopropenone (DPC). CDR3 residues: CASSLAYYTDTQYF. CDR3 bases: TGTGCCAGCTCGCTGGCCTACTACACAGATACGCAGTATTTT.